The 14 T cell receptor beta chains listed next were all sequenced from one sample in a study of blood T cells in healthy people across ages (dated by TCRdb to about 2015). The protocol used for the library was 5' RACE. The sequencer listed for this sample is Illumina HiSeq 2500. A second PCR of about 7 to 12 cycles was run with a J-beta primer mix and a sample-barcoded 5' primer. TCRdb ran its own pipeline on the public reads, namely fastp trimming at Q25 and MiXCR clone calling, and kept in-frame beta chains. CDR3 protein duplicates are merged, each entry listing the most common genes and DNA. This sample comprises fewer than 1,000,000 distinct CDR3 sequences, around half of them detected only once. The leading ten clones occupy about a sixth of the sample. The sample was blood. The receptors originated from a man at least 80 years old in good health.

This clonotype occurred many times. V and J are TRBV4-3 and TRBJ1-2; D call uncertain. The CDR3 runs to 14 residues. The V and J ends lost 0 bases and 3 bases respectively, with 8 bases between them. CDR1 LGHNA and CDR2 YSLEER come from the germline V gene. The CDR3 here is CASSQDRYDYGYTF. The DNA for the CDR3 is TGCGCCAGCAGCCAAGATCGGTATGACTATGGCTACACCTTC.

This clonotype has a handful of counts. The DNA of the CDR3 is TGTGCCACCCACCGGGCTAGCGGAAGCACAGATACGCAGTATTTT. This translates into CATHRASGSTDTQYF. V usage is TRBV28 and J usage is TRBJ2-3, with TRBD2 matching over 7 bases. CDR3 length: 15 amino acids. The V gene end was trimmed by 10 bases and the J gene end by 0 bases; junction bases not matched to a gene: 10. CDR1 MDHEN and CDR2 SYDVKM come from the germline V gene.

This clonotype was detected only a few times. The CDR3: CASTRSGTRIEQFF. In DNA, the CDR3 is TGTGCCAGCACCCGTAGCGGGACCCGGATTGAGCAGTTCTTC. The J gene is TRBJ2-1, the V gene TRBV6-2 or TRBV6-3, with TRBD2 matching 8 bases. The CDR3 loop spans 14 amino acids. V lost 7 bases and J lost 9; bases outside the gene matches: 11. Germline V lookup: CDR1 MNHEY, CDR2 SVGEGT.

The table lists this clonotype with a count of one. Relative to the germline gene, one junction end is altered; a read error may explain this. The CDR3 DNA reads TGTGCCGGGAGTGCCGTCTACAATGAGCAGTTCTTC. Residues: CAGSAVYNEQFF. The chain combines TRBV30 with TRBJ2-1; possibly TRBD2 for D (5 bases). Germline CDR1 GTSNPN, CDR2 SVGIG (reference sequence). The CDR3 totals 12 residues.

The rearrangement uses TRBV4-2 and TRBJ1-4, with D uncertain. Germline CDR1 reads LGHNA; CDR2 reads YNFKEQ. Trimming shortened V by 0 bases and J by 3 bases, and 8 bases separated the two germline ends. This CDR3 has 15 residues. CDR3 coding DNA: TGTGCCAGCAGCCAAGAAGGGCCGCCTAATGAAAAACTGTTTTTT. Translated: CASSQEGPPNEKLFF.

CDR3 region: CASSRSDNQPQHF. CDR3 DNA: TGTGCCAGCAGCCGTTCGGACAATCAGCCCCAGCATTTT. V is TRBV12-3 or TRBV12-4 and J is TRBJ1-5, with D unresolved. V was shortened by 6 bases and J by 3 bases, with 9 bases between the two germline ends. The CDR3 extends over 13 amino acids.

This clonotype occurred many times. The V and J genes are TRBV4-3 and TRBJ2-1; D is perhaps TRBD1 (5 bases). V lost 0 bases and J lost 4, with 10 bases in between. The CDR3 runs 15 residues. The germline CDR1 and CDR2 sequences are LGHNA and YSLEER. CDR3: CASSQEPGPYNEQFF. The CDR3 DNA reads as TGCGCCAGCAGCCAAGAGCCAGGGCCGTACAATGAGCAGTTCTTC.

This sequence joins TRBV20-1 and TRBJ2-5; TRBD2 agrees at 7 bases. V was pared by 0 bases and J by 4 bases, with 8 bases of the junction left unmatched. Germline V CDR1 and CDR2: DFQATT, SNEGSKA (reference sequence). This CDR3 is 15 amino acids long. The CDR3 DNA reads TGCAGTGCTAGAGAGGGCGGGAGTAGCAGAGAGACCCAGTACTTC. Its translation is CSAREGGSSRETQYF.

This clonotype came up a few times. V gene TRBV25-1 combines with J gene TRBJ2-7; 11 bases map to TRBD2. Germline CDR1 and CDR2: MGHDK and SYGVNS. Unmatched junction bases numbered 10, after V lost 3 bases and J lost 6 bases. This CDR3 has 16 amino acids. The CDR3 loop is CASSDQKRLAGSEQYF. CDR3 nucleotides: TGTGCCAGCAGTGATCAAAAGCGACTAGCGGGAAGCGAGCAGTACTTC.

This clonotype was found a few times. The chain couples TRBV7-2 to TRBJ2-1; D is ambiguous. CDR1 and CDR2 (germline): SGHTA, FQGNSA. Trimming took 4 bases from V and 2 from J, leaving 18 bases between them. The CDR3 sequence is 17 residues long. Here the CDR3 DNA reads TGTGCCAGCAGCTACGACCGGAGTGGCGCTCCCTACAATGAGCAGTTCTTC. Amino acid sequence: CASSYDRSGAPYNEQFF.

V gene TRBV20-1 combines with J gene TRBJ2-1; a weak D match, TRBD2 (6 bases). Germline CDR1 DFQATT, CDR2 SNEGSKA (reference sequence). The CDR3 has 19 amino acids. Trimming stripped 1 base from V and 0 bases from J, with 22 bases between. The CDR3 protein is CSARATGTGRSSSYNEQFF. CDR3 DNA: TGCAGTGCTAGAGCTACCGGGACTGGACGAAGTAGCTCCTACAATGAGCAGTTCTTC.

This clonotype was counted between two and nine times. The rearrangement uses TRBV12-3 or TRBV12-4 and TRBJ2-4; D may be TRBD1 or TRBD2 (5 bases each). V was clipped by 7 bases and J by 0 bases, with 22 bases between them. The CDR3 runs 18 residues. The CDR3 DNA reads as TGTGCCAGCACCGCAATAGGGACCCTTTCTAAAGCCAAAAACATTCAGTACTTC. Encoded protein: CASTAIGTLSKAKNIQYF.

This chain connects TRBV7-8 to TRBJ2-5; D call uncertain. Near its end, the DNA agrees better with TRBJ2-7, so the J call may be wrong. This CDR3 is 13 amino acids long. Germline V CDR1 and CDR2: SGHVS, FQNEAQ. The CDR3 DNA follows: TGTGCCAGCGGTTTATCCCAGTACTACGAGCAGTACTTC. It specifies CASGLSQYYEQYF.

This chain links TRBV11-2 with TRBJ2-1; TRBD2 matches at 8 bases. The V segment lost 1 base and the J segment 6 bases; nucleotides outside the gene matches: 8. The CDR3 consists of 16 residues. Germline-derived CDR1 and CDR2 are SGHAT and FQNNGV. The CDR3 loop reads CASSLVIGRAFNEQFF. The CDR3 bases are TGTGCCAGCAGCTTAGTTATCGGGAGGGCATTCAATGAGCAGTTCTTC.